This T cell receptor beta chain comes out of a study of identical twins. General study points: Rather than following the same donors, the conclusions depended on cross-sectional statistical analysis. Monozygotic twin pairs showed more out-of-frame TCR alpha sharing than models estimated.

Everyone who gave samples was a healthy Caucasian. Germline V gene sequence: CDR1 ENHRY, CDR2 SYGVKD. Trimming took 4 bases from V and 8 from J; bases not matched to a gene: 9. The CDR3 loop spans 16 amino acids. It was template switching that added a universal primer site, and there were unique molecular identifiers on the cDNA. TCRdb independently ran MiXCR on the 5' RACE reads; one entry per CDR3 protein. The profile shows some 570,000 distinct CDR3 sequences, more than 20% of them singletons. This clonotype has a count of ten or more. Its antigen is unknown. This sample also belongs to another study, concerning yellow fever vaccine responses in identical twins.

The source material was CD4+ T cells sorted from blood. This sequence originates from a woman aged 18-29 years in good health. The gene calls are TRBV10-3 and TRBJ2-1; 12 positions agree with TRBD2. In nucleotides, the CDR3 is TGTGCCATCAGTGCCCCCCTAGCGGGGGGGCCCGATGAGCAGTTCTTC. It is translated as CAISAPLAGGPDEQFF.